The 27 T cell receptor beta chains reported below all come from one sample, sequenced in a study of blood T cell repertoires in COVID-19. Profiled with immunoSEQ multiplex PCR; TCRdb holds only in-frame clones, not every one. The sample carries around 270,000 clones, roughly 88% recorded once. Sequenced: peripheral blood. These receptors originate from a human donor with COVID-19, enrolled during active disease. The donor label of this sample is uncertain.

The V call is TRBV29-1, the J call TRBJ2-7, with 9 nucleotides matching TRBD2. This CDR3 region has 13 residues. Germline V gene sequence: CDR1 SQVTM, CDR2 ANQGSEA. After removal of 7 bases from V and 4 bases from J, the junction contained 8 bases not matched to a gene. The CDR3 loop reads CSERTSERYEQYF. The CDR3 region has the DNA TGCAGCGAACGGACTAGCGAGCGATACGAGCAGTACTTC.

The chain recombines TRBV5-1 with TRBJ1-2; unclear D gene. The V end was cut by 1 base, the J end by 2 bases, with 9 bases between. The CDR3 consists of 14 residues. Germline V CDR1 and CDR2: SGHRS, YFSETQ. In DNA, the CDR3 is TGCGCCAGCAGCTTGAGCCAGGCGAACTATGGCTACACCTTC. Its translation: CASSLSQANYGYTF.

The rearrangement joins TRBV2 to TRBJ2-1, with 7 bases aligning to TRBD1. The CDR3 loop spans 15 amino acids. Germline V gene lookup returns CDR1 SNHLY and CDR2 FYNNEI. Losses at the gene ends were 6 bases for V and 1 base for J; bases not matched to a gene: 6. The DNA for the CDR3 is TGTGCCAGCAGGACAGGGTCCGGATCCTACAATGAGCAGTTCTTC. Its protein is CASRTGSGSYNEQFF.

V usage is TRBV9 and J usage is TRBJ1-2; D is possibly TRBD1 (6 bases). Germline CDR1 is SGDLS and CDR2 is YYNGEE. The length of the CDR3 is 16 residues. With 4 bases removed from V and 7 bases from J, the gap between germline ends came to 23 bases. The CDR3, as DNA: TGTGCCAGCAGCCCCATGACAGGTTCGGGTCCGTCTGGCTACACCTTC. Translation: CASSPMTGSGPSGYTF.

A single count supports this clone. The genes are TRBV29-1 and TRBJ1-1, with a weak D call TRBD1 (5 bases). CDR1 is SQVTM, CDR2 ANQGSEA, per germline. CDR3 length equals 14 residues. Trimming cost V 3 bases and J 1 base, with 12 bases left between them. For the CDR3, the DNA is TGCAGCGTTGATTGGGGCAGGGCGAACACTGAAGCTTTCTTT. Protein: CSVDWGRANTEAFF.

V is TRBV2 and J is TRBJ2-1; 12 positions match TRBD2. Per germline, CDR1 SNHLY and CDR2 FYNNEI. The CDR3 is 14 amino acids. The V gene end was trimmed by 6 bases and the J gene end by 10 bases; junction bases not matched to a gene: 7. This CDR3 is CASRVTSGSNEQFF. The DNA for the CDR3 is TGTGCCAGCAGGGTGACTAGCGGGAGTAACGAGCAGTTCTTC.

DNA for the CDR3: TGTGCCAGCATCGGGACTAGCGGGAGGTACAATGAGCAGTTCTTC. This gives the protein CASIGTSGRYNEQFF. This chain connects TRBV6-5 to TRBJ2-1, with TRBD2 matching 15 bases. V shed 7 bases and J 4 bases; nucleotides not matched to a gene: 2. The germline V gene has CDR1 MNHEY and CDR2 SVGAGI. The CDR3 has 15 amino acids.

V and J are TRBV19 and TRBJ1-5, with a tentative D call TRBD1 (5 bases). CDR1 is LNHDA and CDR2 is SQIVND in the germline V gene (reference sequence). Trimming pared 4 bases from V and 7 bases from J, leaving 11 bases between. The CDR3 is 13 residues long. This chain's CDR3 is CASSTSGLQPQHF. CDR3 nucleotides: TGTGCCAGTAGTACCTCGGGACTGCAGCCCCAGCATTTT.

The chain recombines TRBV7-9 with TRBJ1-6, with 7 positions matching TRBD1. CDR1 and CDR2 from the germline V gene are SEHNR and FQNEAQ (reference sequence). The junction had 16 bases not matched to a gene; V was cut back by 5 bases and J by 6 bases. This CDR3 comprises 18 residues. For the CDR3, the DNA is TGTGCCAGCAGCACCCCCTCGTCGACAGGGTTTTTTAATTCACCCCTCCACTTT. It translates to CASSTPSSTGFFNSPLHF.

The chain recombines TRBV5-1 with TRBJ2-1; tentative D call: TRBD2 (6 bases). There are 16 residues in the CDR3. The V and J ends lost 4 bases and 6 bases respectively, with 20 bases between them. In germline, CDR1 is SGHRS, CDR2 YFSETQ. CDR3 sequence (DNA): TGCGCCAGCAGCCCCATCGGGCCTAGCGCAGGCAATGAGCAGTTCTTC. Translating gives CASSPIGPSAGNEQFF.

The chain links TRBV4-3 to TRBJ1-2; possibly TRBD1 for D (5 bases). The CDR3 sequence is 15 residues long. Per the germline V gene, CDR1 is LGHNA and CDR2 is YSLEER. Deletions cut 4 bases from V and 4 bases from J, with 16 bases between. The CDR3 nucleotides are TGCGCCAGCAGCCCCGCCGGAGTCAGGGCCTATGGCTACACCTTC. It encodes CASSPAGVRAYGYTF.

This rearrangement joins TRBV3-1 (or the pseudogene TRBV3-2) to TRBJ2-7; 7 bases fit TRBD1. CDR3 length equals 14 residues. V was pared by 5 bases and J by 2 bases, with 6 bases of the junction left unmatched. Germline V gene sequence: CDR1 LGHDT, CDR2 YNNKEL (reference sequence). The CDR3 region is CASSSGQEAYEQYF. In nucleotides, the CDR3 is TGTGCCAGCAGCTCAGGACAGGAAGCCTACGAGCAGTACTTC.

CDR3 protein: CASSWPETDFNQPQHF. CDR3 nucleotide sequence: TGTGCCAGCAGTTGGCCCGAGACAGACTTCAATCAGCCCCAGCATTTT. The J gene is TRBJ1-5, the V gene TRBV28; D might be TRBD1 (5 bases). The CDR3 totals 16 residues. V dropped 4 bases and J dropped 3 bases, with 16 bases sitting between them. The germline V gene encodes CDR1 MDHEN and CDR2 SYDVKM.

The V and J genes are TRBV9 and TRBJ2-1; perhaps TRBD2 as D (5 bases). Germline CDR1 is SGDLS and CDR2 is YYNGEE. The CDR3 runs to 11 residues. The V end lost 1 base, the J end lost 10 bases, and 6 bases lay between the germline ends. CDR3 in DNA: TGTGCCAGCAGCGTATCGGGAGAGCAGTTCTTC. Translated, it gives CASSVSGEQFF.

The chain uses TRBV6-2 or TRBV6-3 and TRBJ1-2, with D perhaps matching TRBD1 (6 bases). The length of the CDR3 is 18 residues. In germline, CDR1 is MNHEY, CDR2 SVGEGT. V was trimmed by 6 bases and J by 1 base, leaving 24 bases between them. In nucleotides, the CDR3 is TGTGCCAGCAGCCCTTTGGACAGCTCCGCCGATCTTAACTATGGCTACACCTTC. The encoded protein is CASSPLDSSADLNYGYTF.

The CDR3 DNA reads TGTGCCAGCAGCGATCCTAGCGGGAGACCAGATACGCAGTATTTT. This codes for CASSDPSGRPDTQYF. This rearrangement joins TRBV5-4 to TRBJ2-3; 10 positions agree with TRBD2. Germline V gene data show CDR1 as SGHNT and CDR2 as YYREEE (reference sequence). V was clipped by 4 bases and J by 4 bases; unmatched bases: 6. The CDR3 extends over 15 amino acids.

The V and J genes are TRBV3-1 (or the pseudogene TRBV3-2) and TRBJ1-2; 11 bases fit TRBD1. Germline CDR1 LGHDT, CDR2 YNNKEL (reference sequence). V shed 1 base and J 7 bases; nucleotides not matched to a gene: 5. There are 15 residues in the CDR3. The CDR3 DNA sequence: TGTGCCAGCAGCCAAGGAGGACAGGGGGCCGGTGGCTACACCTTC. It codes for CASSQGGQGAGGYTF.

This clone was detected once. This sequence joins TRBV6-4 and TRBJ1-2; D unclear. Germline V gene sequence: CDR1 MRHNA, CDR2 SNTAGT. The length of the CDR3 is 13 residues. V lost 4 bases, J lost 7 bases, and 13 bases lay in between. The CDR3 loop reads CASSGTGIGGYTF. CDR3 coding DNA: TGTGCCAGCAGTGGAACGGGTATCGGTGGCTACACCTTC.

The rearrangement links TRBV11-3 to TRBJ2-3, with 13 bases that match TRBD2. The germline V gene has CDR1 SGHNT and CDR2 YENEEA. The CDR3 contains 16 residues. The ends lost 4 bases at V and 5 bases at J; junction bases unmatched: 6. As DNA, the CDR3 is TGTGCCAGCAGCTCACGACTAGCGGGAGGACAAGATACGCAGTATTTT. Encoded protein: CASSSRLAGGQDTQYF.

CDR3 nucleotide sequence: TGTGCCAGCAGCCCGGACAGGGCTTTGGATACGCAGTATTTT. This sequence encodes CASSPDRALDTQYF. The V and J genes are TRBV7-2 and TRBJ2-3; 8 bases align to TRBD1. CDR1 is SGHTA, CDR2 FQGNSA, per germline. V shed 5 bases, J shed 6 bases, and the junction held 7 bases outside the gene matches. The CDR3 extends over 14 amino acids.

The chain couples TRBV5-1 to TRBJ2-7; D is ambiguous. V lost 6 bases, J lost 5 bases, and 15 bases lay in between. CDR1 is SGHRS, CDR2 YFSETQ, per germline. This CDR3 is 13 amino acids long. The DNA for the CDR3 is TGCGCCAGCAACCCCCAGAACCAGAACGAGCAGTACTTC. This gives the protein CASNPQNQNEQYF.

J is TRBJ1-1 and V is TRBV3-1 (or the pseudogene TRBV3-2), with D maybe TRBD1 (6 bases). Between the trimmed V and J ends, which lost 2 bases and 6 bases, there was a span of 13 bases. The CDR3 runs to 14 residues. In germline, CDR1 is LGHDT, CDR2 YNNKEL (reference sequence). Here the CDR3 reads CASSQLAGDAEAFF. The DNA of the CDR3 is TGTGCCAGCAGCCAATTGGCAGGGGACGCTGAAGCTTTCTTT.

The DNA for the CDR3 is TGTGCCGTGTCCGATTCAGGGATCGAGACCCAGTACTTC. This codes for CAVSDSGIETQYF. The rearrangement uses TRBV24-1 and TRBJ2-5; D might be TRBD1 (5 bases). This CDR3 comprises 13 residues. The V and J ends lost 12 bases and 5 bases respectively, with 18 bases between them. Germline V gene sequence: CDR1 KGHDR, CDR2 SFDVKD.

This clone was seen only a few times. This chain joins TRBV2 and TRBJ1-6; 11 positions agree with TRBD1. The germline V gene encodes CDR1 SNHLY and CDR2 FYNNEI. Trimming cost V 6 bases and J 8 bases; bases outside gene matches: 6. The CDR3 runs 15 residues. DNA for the CDR3: TGTGCCAGCAGGGCACGGACAGGGGGCGATTCACCCCTCCACTTT. Translating it yields CASRARTGGDSPLHF.

The chain recombines TRBV7-2 with TRBJ1-2, with D perhaps TRBD1 (5 bases). CDR1 is SGHTA and CDR2 is FQGNSA in the germline V gene. Trimming left V 8 bases short and J 6 bases short, with 16 bases between. The CDR3 covers 13 residues. The CDR3 nucleotides read TGTGCCAGCGCTCCATACAGGACGAATGGCTACACCTTC. Protein product: CASAPYRTNGYTF.

The genes are TRBV12-5 and TRBJ2-5; D might be TRBD1 (5 bases). The germline CDR1 and CDR2 sequences are LGHNT and FRNRAP. The CDR3 is 13 residues long. V lost 5 bases to trimming and J lost 5 bases, with 12 bases between them. The DNA of the CDR3 is TGTGCTAGTGGTAGGGGCTCCTTGGAGACCCAGTACTTC. It is translated as CASGRGSLETQYF.

The V and J genes are TRBV2 and TRBJ1-4, with 7 bases fitting TRBD1. Per germline, CDR1 SNHLY and CDR2 FYNNEI. The CDR3 contains 15 residues. V lost 4 bases and J lost 5; bases outside the gene matches: 7. The CDR3 nucleotides read TGTGCCAGCAGTGGCCGGGACAGAGTAAATGAAAAACTGTTTTTT. Translated: CASSGRDRVNEKLFF.